The 10 T cell receptor beta chains listed next were all sequenced from one sample in a study of cytomegalovirus exposure and HLA in healthy donors. PCR was performed using 60 Vbeta and 13 Jbeta primers. TCRdb's table, derived via immunoSEQ multiplex PCR, lists solely in-frame clones and lacks some. The sample has over 100,000 clones; approximately 70% are singletons. Sequencing was done on a sample of PBMCs. These receptors all come from a woman in her 30s in good health and CMV-seronegative.

This clone has just a few counts. V gene TRBV7-2 combines with J gene TRBJ1-1, with 12 nucleotides matching TRBD1. Trimming at V came to 1 base and at J to 4 bases, leaving 7 bases not matched to a gene. This CDR3 is 17 amino acids long. Germline loops: CDR1 SGHTA, CDR2 FQGNSA. As DNA, the CDR3 is TGTGCCAGCAGCTTAGTAGGGACAGGGGGCGCGGGCACTGAAGCTTTCTTT. Translating gives CASSLVGTGGAGTEAFF.

The rearrangement links TRBV7-9 to TRBJ2-5, with D perhaps matching TRBD1 (6 bases). Deletions cut 0 bases from V and 5 bases from J, with 13 bases between. Germline V lookup: CDR1 SEHNR, CDR2 FQNEAQ (reference sequence). The CDR3 is 15 amino acids. The CDR3 spells CASSLARQAHETQYF. The CDR3 DNA sequence: TGTGCCAGCAGCTTAGCGAGACAGGCACACGAGACCCAGTACTTC.

This chain uses TRBV4-2 with TRBJ1-5; TRBD1 matches 7 bases. The CDR3 is made up of 16 amino acids. The J segment lost 2 bases and the V segment lost 0 bases, leaving 4 bases of the junction unmatched. In germline, CDR1 is LGHNA, CDR2 YNFKEQ. CDR3 bases: TGTGCCAGCAGCCAAGAACGAGGGGGCGGCAATCAGCCCCAGCATTTT. Protein: CASSQERGGGNQPQHF.

This clone came up a few times. The chain recombines TRBV6-1 with TRBJ1-4, with TRBD1 as a possible D gene (6 bases). In germline, CDR1 is MNHNS, CDR2 SASEGT. The length of the CDR3 is 13 residues. V lost 5 bases and J lost 7, with 11 bases in between. CDR3 in amino acids: CASSITGREKLFF. The CDR3 nucleotides read TGTGCCAGCAGTATCACAGGGCGTGAAAAACTGTTTTTT.

The chain links TRBV15 to TRBJ2-1, with 7 nucleotides matching TRBD2. V gave up 3 bases and J gave up 3 bases; unmatched junction bases: 5. Germline CDR1 LNHNV, CDR2 YYDKDF (reference sequence). This CDR3 contains 15 residues. The CDR3 bases are TGTGCCACCAGCAGGGCCGGGACTAACTACAATGAGCAGTTCTTC. This translates into CATSRAGTNYNEQFF.

The chain recombines TRBV10-1 with TRBJ2-7, with D hard to call. The V end lost 5 bases, the J end lost 3 bases, and 14 bases lay between the germline ends. Germline-derived CDR1 and CDR2 are WNHNN and SYGVQD (reference sequence). This CDR3 contains 14 residues. As DNA, the CDR3 is TGCGCCAGCAGTCCCATTGGTCGGAGCTACGAGCAGTACTTC. Translation gives CASSPIGRSYEQYF.

This clone was detected once. The J gene is TRBJ1-2, the V gene TRBV11-3, with unresolved D. This CDR3 is 13 amino acids long. The germline V and J ends were trimmed by 3 bases and 6 bases, with 11 bases remaining between them. The germline CDR1 and CDR2 sequences are SGHNT and YENEEA. This CDR3 reads CASSLLGIDGYTF. CDR3 sequence (DNA): TGTGCCAGCAGCTTGCTAGGTATTGATGGCTACACCTTC.

As DNA, the CDR3 is TGTGCCAGCAGCCAACCGGGACTAGGCTCCTACAATGAGCAGTTCTTC. It yields the protein CASSQPGLGSYNEQFF. This chain connects TRBV4-2 to TRBJ2-1, with 8 bases that match TRBD2. The junction had 3 bases not matched to a gene; V was cut back by 2 bases and J by 0 bases. The CDR3 totals 16 residues. CDR1 is LGHNA and CDR2 is YNFKEQ in the germline V gene.

J is TRBJ2-7 and V is TRBV27; perhaps TRBD2 as D (6 bases). The germline V gene encodes CDR1 MNHEY and CDR2 SMNVEV (reference sequence). Trimming shortened V by 5 bases and J by 0 bases, and 14 bases separated the two germline ends. This CDR3 contains 15 residues. The CDR3 nucleotides are TGTGCCAGCAGTCCCACTGCCGGGAGCTCCTACGAGCAGTACTTC. Residues: CASSPTAGSSYEQYF.

The CDR3 is CASSYGTGVSEAFF. In nucleotides, the CDR3 is TGTGCCAGTAGTTACGGGACAGGGGTATCTGAAGCTTTCTTT. V gene TRBV19 combines with J gene TRBJ1-1; 10 bases match TRBD1. V gave up 5 bases and J gave up 6 bases; unmatched junction bases: 6. The CDR3 length is 14 residues. Germline V gives CDR1 LNHDA, CDR2 SQIVND (reference sequence).